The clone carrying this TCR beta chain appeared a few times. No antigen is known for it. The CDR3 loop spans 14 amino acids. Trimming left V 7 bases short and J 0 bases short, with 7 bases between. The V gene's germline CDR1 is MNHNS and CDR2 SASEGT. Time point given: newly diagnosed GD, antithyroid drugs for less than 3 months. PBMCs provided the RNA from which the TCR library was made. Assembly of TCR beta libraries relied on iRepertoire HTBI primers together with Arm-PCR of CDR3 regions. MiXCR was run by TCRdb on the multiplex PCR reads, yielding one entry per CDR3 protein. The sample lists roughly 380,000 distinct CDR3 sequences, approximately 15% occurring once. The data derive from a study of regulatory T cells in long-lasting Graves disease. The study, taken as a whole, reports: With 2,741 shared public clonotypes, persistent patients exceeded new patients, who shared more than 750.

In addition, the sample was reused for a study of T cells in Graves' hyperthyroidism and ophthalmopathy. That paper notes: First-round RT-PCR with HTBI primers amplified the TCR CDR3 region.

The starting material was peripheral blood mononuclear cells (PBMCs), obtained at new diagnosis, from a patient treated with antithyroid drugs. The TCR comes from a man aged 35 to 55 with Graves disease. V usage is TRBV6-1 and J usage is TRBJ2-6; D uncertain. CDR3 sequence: CASNIVSGANVLTF. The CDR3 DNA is TGTGCCAGCAATATCGTCTCTGGGGCCAACGTCCTGACTTTC.